The present TCR beta chain was sequenced within a study of CD8 T cells in Susac syndrome. Trimming took off 0 bases at V and 5 bases at J, with 7 bases between the two ends. CDR3 length: 13 residues. Germline assignment: CDR1 MDHEN and CDR2 SYDVKM. A quantity of about 0.5 to 1 ug RNA underwent reverse transcription using random hexamers. Amplification of TCR beta CDR3 was carried out by immunoSEQ multiplex PCR, which covered 54 Vbeta and 13 Jbeta segments. TCRdb analysed the immunoSEQ multiplex PCR reads with MiXCR anew, one entry per CDR3 protein. Of some 260,000 distinct CDR3 sequences listed, roughly 85% were seen once; the top ten hold approximately 0.11%. The multiple sclerosis control group was made up of treatment-naive patients with stable or active relapsing-remitting disease.

The sample consisted of CD8+ T cells from PBMCs. This receptor was obtained from a human donor with multiple sclerosis. The J gene is TRBJ1-1, the V gene TRBV28; no clear D. CDR3 coding DNA: TGTGCCAGCAGTTTATGGAGGTGGACTGAAGCTTTCTTT. Translating gives CASSLWRWTEAFF.